These 32 T cell receptor beta chains originate from one sample sequenced in a study of T-cell reconstitution after alpha-beta-depleted transplantation in children. It was with unique molecular identifiers that the TCRbeta library was prepared. TCRdb ran MiXCR on the PCR reads and lists one entry per CDR3 protein. The table has fewer than 400,000 distinct CDR3 sequences, 20% seen once; the top ten hold over 3.5%. Here the sequenced sample was PBMCs from the stem cell graft donor, taken from the stem cell graft. These TCRs come from a human donor who donated a stem cell graft to a child with acute myeloid leukemia.

As DNA, the CDR3 is TGTGCCAGCAGCTTAGACCAGGGCGTCGCAACTTTCTTT. This codes for CASSLDQGVATFF. This chain connects TRBV7-9 to TRBJ1-1; weak D call: TRBD1 (5 bases). CDR1 and CDR2 from the germline V gene are SEHNR and FQNEAQ (reference sequence). The CDR3 spans 13 residues. The V end lost 1 base, the J end lost 12 bases, and 15 bases lay between the germline ends.

This chain links TRBV7-2 with TRBJ2-7, with 7 bases aligning to TRBD1. Germline CDR1 is SGHTA and CDR2 is FQGNSA. V shed 4 bases, J shed 2 bases, and the junction held 11 bases outside the gene matches. The CDR3 is 16 residues long. The CDR3: CASSSPDRLLPYEQYF. CDR3 DNA: TGTGCCAGCAGCTCTCCGGACAGGCTATTACCCTACGAGCAGTACTTC. Drawing the rest from reference TRBV7-2 and TRBJ2-7, the complete variable domain is GAGVSQSPSNKVTEKGKDVELRCDPISGHTALYWYRQSLGQGLEFLIYFQGNSAPDKSGLPSDRFSAERTGGSVSTLTIQRTQQEDSAVYLCASSSPDRLLPYEQYFGPGTRLTVT.

This clonotype was recorded a few times. This chain connects TRBV6-1 to TRBJ2-5; TRBD1 matches 9 bases. The CDR3 totals 14 residues. Germline trimming cut 6 bases from V and 6 bases from J; bases unmatched to any gene: 8. Germline CDR1 is MNHNS and CDR2 is SASEGT. CDR3 sequence (DNA): TGTGCCAGCAGGGAGGGGACAGGGCGCCAGACCCAGTACTTC. Translation gives CASREGTGRQTQYF.

The sample holds a few counts of this clonotype. This chain uses TRBV12-3 or TRBV12-4 with TRBJ1-1; 7 nucleotides line up with TRBD1. Unmatched junction bases numbered 4, after V lost 2 bases and J lost 4 bases. The CDR3 has 14 residues. CDR3 protein: CASSLTGVITEAFF. The CDR3 bases are TGTGCCAGCAGTTTAACAGGGGTGATCACTGAAGCTTTCTTT.

The chain employs TRBV27 and TRBJ2-7, with D possibly TRBD1 on 6 matching bases. The CDR3 is made up of 15 amino acids. Trimming shortened V by 2 bases and J by 6 bases, and 17 bases separated the two germline ends. The germline gives CDR1 MNHEY, CDR2 SMNVEV (reference sequence). CDR3 nucleotides: TGTGCCAGCAGTTTAGGGTCAGGGGTCCTTGGCGAGCAGTACTTC. The encoded protein is CASSLGSGVLGEQYF.

This clonotype was found a few times. V gene TRBV7-2 combines with J gene TRBJ2-2; D may match TRBD1 or TRBD2 (5 bases each). The CDR3 is made up of 15 amino acids. Trimming pared 0 bases from V and 8 bases from J, leaving 13 bases between. The germline CDR1 and CDR2 sequences are SGHTA and FQGNSA. The CDR3 sequence is CASSLAGTFSGELFF. The CDR3 DNA sequence: TGTGCCAGCAGCTTAGCCGGGACGTTTTCGGGGGAGCTGTTTTTT.

This chain connects TRBV12-3 or TRBV12-4 to TRBJ1-5; possible D gene TRBD1, 6 bases. The V end was cut by 2 bases, the J end by 2 bases, with 10 bases between. The CDR3 runs to 15 residues. CDR3 bases: TGTGCCAGCAGTTTACACAGGGATGGCAATCAGCCCCAGCATTTT. Translated, it gives CASSLHRDGNQPQHF.

V gene TRBV12-3 or TRBV12-4 combines with J gene TRBJ2-6; TRBD2 matches 7 bases. The V and J ends lost 5 bases and 0 bases, in that order; junction bases with no gene match: 7. This CDR3 contains 17 residues. For the CDR3, the DNA is TGTGCCAGCAGTCCCGCTACGGGGGGCTCTGGGGCCAACGTCCTGACTTTC. Its protein is CASSPATGGSGANVLTF.

In this sample, this clonotype turned up many times. CDR3 DNA: TGCAGTGCCCCGGGACTAGCGGCCACAGATACGCAGTATTTT. Translating gives CSAPGLAATDTQYF. V usage is TRBV20-1 and J usage is TRBJ2-3; 11 positions agree with TRBD2. Germline V CDR1 and CDR2: DFQATT, SNEGSKA (reference sequence). This CDR3 has 14 residues. The trim removed 6 bases at V and 2 bases at J, leaving 4 bases unmatched.

This clonotype was recorded a few times. The genes are TRBV4-1 and TRBJ2-1, with unresolved D. CDR1 MGHRA and CDR2 YSYEKL come from the germline V gene. The CDR3 spans 16 residues. Trimming stripped 0 bases from V and 0 bases from J, with 9 bases between. The CDR3 DNA follows: TGCGCCAGCAGCCAAGATCTCCCGAGCTCCTACAATGAGCAGTTCTTC. The encoded protein is CASSQDLPSSYNEQFF.

Only a few counts were recorded for this clonotype. This chain links TRBV7-2 with TRBJ2-5; tentatively, D is TRBD2 (6 bases). Looked up from germline, CDR1 is SGHTA and CDR2 is FQGNSA. The CDR3 covers 14 residues. The germline V and J ends were trimmed by 4 bases and 1 base, with 10 bases remaining between them. The DNA of the CDR3 is TGTGCCAGCAGCTCGGGACTGTTCCAAGAGACCCAGTACTTC. It codes for CASSSGLFQETQYF.

The sample holds a few counts of this clonotype. V and J are TRBV6-4 and TRBJ2-7; the match to TRBD1 covers 8 bases. V lost 0 bases and J lost 5; bases outside the gene matches: 3. The CDR3 length is 14 residues. Germline loops: CDR1 MRHNA, CDR2 SNTAGT. CDR3: CASSDSGQGHEQYF. CDR3 nucleotide sequence: TGTGCCAGCAGTGACTCCGGACAGGGCCACGAGCAGTACTTC.

This clonotype was counted only a few times. The chain has TRBV12-3 or TRBV12-4 and TRBJ2-7, with TRBD2 identical over 13 bases. Trimming took 5 bases from V and 2 from J; bases not matched to a gene: 6. The CDR3 runs to 16 residues. DNA for the CDR3: TGTGCCAGCAGTCCCGGGACTAGCGGGATCACCTACGAGCAGTACTTC. It encodes CASSPGTSGITYEQYF.

This clonotype appeared a few times. V is TRBV5-1 and J is TRBJ2-1; D unclear. V lost 2 bases, J lost 0 bases, and 9 bases lay in between. The CDR3 length is 15 residues. The V gene's germline CDR1 is SGHRS and CDR2 YFSETQ. CDR3 region: CASSFAESSYNEQFF. Written as DNA, the CDR3 is TGCGCCAGCAGCTTCGCAGAAAGCTCCTACAATGAGCAGTTCTTC.

This chain joins TRBV9 and TRBJ2-3; D unclear. Germline assignment: CDR1 SGDLS and CDR2 YYNGEE. The V gene lost 0 bases and the J gene lost 1 base, with 12 bases spanning the gap. The CDR3 runs to 16 residues. CDR3 sequence: CASSVAGDPGTDTQYF. In nucleotides, the CDR3 is TGTGCCAGCAGCGTAGCTGGCGATCCCGGCACAGATACGCAGTATTTT.

The chain carries TRBV6-6 and TRBJ2-5; D uncertain. CDR3 length: 11 residues. Germline lookup yields CDR1 MNHNY and CDR2 SVGAGI (reference sequence). V dropped 6 bases and J dropped 6 bases, with 8 bases sitting between them. Here the CDR3 reads CASRQEKTQYF. The CDR3, as DNA: TGTGCCAGCAGACAAGAGAAGACCCAGTACTTC.

This clonotype was found a few times. V gene TRBV20-1 combines with J gene TRBJ2-2, with TRBD1 matching 7 bases. The CDR3 spans 15 residues. The V and J ends lost 4 bases and 1 base, in that order; junction bases with no gene match: 6. The germline CDR1 and CDR2 sequences are DFQATT and SNEGSKA (reference sequence). CDR3 sequence: CSATMTGLNTGELFF. The CDR3 nucleotides are TGCAGTGCTACCATGACAGGGCTGAACACCGGGGAGCTGTTTTTT.

In its sample, this clonotype was seen a few times. The J gene is TRBJ2-1, the V gene TRBV29-1; 8 nucleotides line up with TRBD2. J gave up 3 bases and V 7 bases, and 8 bases lay outside the gene matches. Germline assignment: CDR1 SQVTM and CDR2 ANQGSEA. CDR3 length: 14 residues. The CDR3 DNA reads TGCAGCGGGGGGGGGCTAGCGGGCTACAATGAGCAGTTCTTC. Its translation is CSGGGLAGYNEQFF.

The chain joins TRBV29-1 to TRBJ2-7; 11 bases align to TRBD1. V lost 6 bases and J lost 5; bases outside the gene matches: 3. Germline assignment: CDR1 SQVTM and CDR2 ANQGSEA. This CDR3 is 12 amino acids long. Written as DNA, the CDR3 is TGCAGCGTGCGGGACAGGGGGAACGAGCAGTACTTC. Encoded protein: CSVRDRGNEQYF.

CDR3 residues: CASSLTGTTEQYF. CDR3 nucleotides: TGTGCCAGCAGCCTAACAGGGACTACCGAGCAGTACTTC. The V gene is TRBV7-2, the J gene TRBJ2-7, with D possibly matching TRBD2 (7 bases). The CDR3 runs to 13 residues. V lost 5 bases and J lost 6, with 14 bases in between. Germline lookup yields CDR1 SGHTA and CDR2 FQGNSA. The variable domain in full, completed from reference TRBV7-2 and TRBJ2-7, reads GAGVSQSPSNKVTEKGKDVELRCDPISGHTALYWYRQSLGQGLEFLIYFQGNSAPDKSGLPSDRFSAERTGGSVSTLTIQRTQQEDSAVYLCASSLTGTTEQYFGPGTRLTVT.

V is TRBV20-1 and J is TRBJ2-7; maybe TRBD1 (5 bases). Germline CDR1 DFQATT, CDR2 SNEGSKA (reference sequence). V dropped 6 bases and J dropped 2 bases, with 17 bases sitting between them. CDR3 length: 14 residues. The CDR3 nucleotides are TGCAGTGCCGCCCTGGGCAGGGTGCCCTACGAGCAGTACTTC. It yields the protein CSAALGRVPYEQYF.

This clonotype was counted between two and nine times. The rearrangement joins TRBV12-3 or TRBV12-4 to TRBJ2-7, with 8 bases aligning to TRBD2. V was pared by 3 bases and J by 1 base, with 11 bases of the junction left unmatched. CDR3 length equals 17 residues. CDR3 sequence: CASSLGGSGTRSYEQYF. CDR3 DNA sequence: TGTGCCAGCAGTTTGGGGGGGAGCGGGACTAGATCCTACGAGCAGTACTTC.

V usage is TRBV12-3 or TRBV12-4 and J usage is TRBJ2-1; 7 bases match TRBD2. The CDR3 is 13 amino acids. Unmatched junction bases numbered 3, after V lost 1 base and J lost 9 bases. The CDR3 DNA is TGTGCCAGCAGTTTAGGACTAGCAGTTGAGCAGTTCTTC. This gives the protein CASSLGLAVEQFF.

This chain uses TRBV4-3 with TRBJ1-1, with no clear D. From germline, CDR1 is LGHNA and CDR2 YSLEER. Trimming pared 3 bases from V and 0 bases from J, leaving 8 bases between. This CDR3 has 14 amino acids. The CDR3 is CASSQGFLNTEAFF. The CDR3 DNA follows: TGCGCCAGCAGCCAGGGATTTCTGAACACTGAAGCTTTCTTT.

The sample holds a few counts of this clonotype. The CDR3 coding sequence is TGTGCCACCAGTGACCCTCCGGGACACCATGGCTACACCTTC. Translating gives CATSDPPGHHGYTF. V gene TRBV24-1 combines with J gene TRBJ1-2, with D maybe TRBD1 (6 bases). Germline assignment: CDR1 KGHDR and CDR2 SFDVKD. The CDR3 length is 14 residues. Trimming removed 4 bases from V and 6 bases from J, with 14 bases in between.

In this sample, this clonotype turned up a few times. The chain combines TRBV7-2 with TRBJ2-7; the D is unclear. Trimming left V 3 bases short and J 0 bases short, with 6 bases between. CDR1 is SGHTA, CDR2 FQGNSA, per germline. CDR3 length: 13 amino acids. The CDR3: CASSFPSSYEQYF. The CDR3 DNA sequence: TGTGCCAGCAGCTTCCCGAGCTCCTACGAGCAGTACTTC. The full variable domain, with the rest looked up from reference TRBV7-2 and TRBJ2-7, is GAGVSQSPSNKVTEKGKDVELRCDPISGHTALYWYRQSLGQGLEFLIYFQGNSAPDKSGLPSDRFSAERTGGSVSTLTIQRTQQEDSAVYLCASSFPSSYEQYFGPGTRLTVT.

Note on this clonotype: Since a much larger clone is just one base distant, this may be a read error. Here the CDR3 reads CAISSPYELAGADTQYF. CDR3 DNA sequence: TGTGCCATCAGTTCCCCTTATGAGCTAGCGGGAGCAGATACGCAGTATTTT. The V call is TRBV28, the J call TRBJ2-3; 10 positions match TRBD2. CDR1 MDHEN and CDR2 SYDVKM come from the germline V gene. This CDR3 region has 17 residues.

This clonotype was observed a few times. The chain is built from TRBV9 and TRBJ2-7; 10 bases align to TRBD2. V trimming: 6 bases; J trimming: 0 bases; junction bases outside the gene matches: 3. Germline values: CDR1 SGDLS, CDR2 YYNGEE. This CDR3 has 14 amino acids. The CDR3 DNA is TGTGCCAGCACCCCTAGCGGGAGCTCCTACGAGCAGTACTTC. Its translation is CASTPSGSSYEQYF. The variable domain in full, with the rest retrieved from reference TRBV9 and TRBJ2-7, is DSGVTQTPKHLITATGQRVTLRCSPRSGDLSVYWYQQSLDQGLQFLIQYYNGEERAKGNILERFSAQQFPDLHSELNLSSLELGDSALYFCASTPSGSSYEQYFGPGTRLTVT.

The chain has TRBV28 and TRBJ2-7; D uncertain. Germline CDR1 reads MDHEN; CDR2 reads SYDVKM. The V end was cut by 10 bases, the J end by 3 bases, with 16 bases between. CDR3 size: 13 residues. The DNA of the CDR3 is TGTGCCACCTCGTTTGGGGTCGGCTACGAGCAGTACTTC. Protein: CATSFGVGYEQYF.

At least ten counts were recorded for this clonotype. The gene calls are TRBV20-1 and TRBJ2-7, with D uncertain. Germline CDR1 reads DFQATT; CDR2 reads SNEGSKA (reference sequence). Between the trimmed V and J ends, which lost 5 bases and 4 bases, there was a span of 6 bases. There are 10 residues in the CDR3. DNA for the CDR3: TGCAGTGCTGACGGTTACGAGCAGTACTTC. It yields the protein CSADGYEQYF.

This clonotype was seen repeatedly, ten times or more. The chain joins TRBV20-1 to TRBJ2-5; the match to TRBD2 covers 11 bases. This CDR3 has 14 amino acids. V lost 3 bases, J lost 7 bases, and 7 bases stayed unmatched. Germline V CDR1 and CDR2: DFQATT, SNEGSKA (reference sequence). As DNA, the CDR3 is TGCAGTGCTAGTACTAGCGGGAGCTTCGGGACCCAGTACTTC. Amino acid sequence: CSASTSGSFGTQYF.

The table lists this clonotype with a few counts. The chain has TRBV11-1 and TRBJ2-1; D is ambiguous. This CDR3 is built from 12 residues. Trimming removed 4 bases at V and 6 bases at J, with 7 bases between. Germline values: CDR1 SGHAT, CDR2 FQDESV (reference sequence). The CDR3 DNA reads as TGTGCCAGCAGCTCGGTGGGCAATGAGCAGTTCTTC. Protein sequence: CASSSVGNEQFF.